These 6 T cell receptor beta chains share one sample of origin, sequenced in a study of T cells in Graves' hyperthyroidism and ophthalmopathy. The source material, RNA transcripts, was used to amplify TCR beta CDR3 regions. The TCR CDR3 was amplified in a first-round RT-PCR using the HTBI primer set. TCRdb passed the multiplex PCR reads through MiXCR, listing each CDR3 protein once. This sample yields about 540,000 distinct CDR3 sequences, of which just over 45% are seen a single time; approximately 8.2% belongs to the top ten. Sequenced input: peripheral blood or thyroid tissue (not recorded which). These receptors were collected from a woman between 18 and 29 years old with Graves' hyperthyroidism.

The chain has TRBV5-6 and TRBJ1-1, with unresolved D. CDR1 is SGHDT, CDR2 YYEEEE, per germline. The CDR3 is 12 residues long. With 7 bases removed from V and 8 bases from J, the gap between germline ends came to 15 bases. The CDR3 here is CASSFLGGEAFF. The CDR3 DNA follows: TGTGCCAGCTCTTTCCTGGGAGGGGAAGCTTTCTTT.

This sequence joins TRBV4-2 and TRBJ1-5; TRBD1 might be the D (6 bases). The better agreement between TRBJ2-3 and the DNA end casts doubt on the J call. The germline V gene has CDR1 LGHNA and CDR2 YNFKEQ. CDR3 size: 15 residues. The CDR3: CASSQRDNSNQPQYF. The CDR3 bases are TGTGCCAGCAGCCAACGGGACAATAGCAATCAGCCCCAGTATTTT.

This chain joins TRBV13 and TRBJ2-7; D is perhaps TRBD1 (6 bases). CDR3 size: 13 residues. Germline V lookup: CDR1 PRHDT, CDR2 FYEKMQ (reference sequence). With 0 bases removed from V and 6 bases from J, the gap between germline ends came to 9 bases. Here the CDR3 DNA reads TGTGCCAGCAGCTTAGGGTGGGACACCGAGCAGTACTTC. It encodes CASSLGWDTEQYF.

The chain employs TRBV7-2 and TRBJ2-5; 7 bases are shared with TRBD1. CDR1 is SGHTA, CDR2 FQGNSA, per germline. The CDR3 consists of 15 residues. With V trimmed by 5 bases and J by 7 bases, 13 bases remained unmatched. The CDR3 DNA reads as TGTGCCAGCAGCCTCCTTCGGGACAGCTTTGGGACCCAGTACTTC. Protein: CASSLLRDSFGTQYF.

The chain links TRBV2 to TRBJ1-5, with D perhaps matching TRBD1 (5 bases). The germline V and J ends were trimmed by 6 bases and 4 bases, with 13 bases remaining between them. CDR1 and CDR2 from the germline V gene are SNHLY and FYNNEI. This CDR3 has 14 residues. The CDR3 bases are TGTGCCAGCAGCGGTTGGCGGGGGAATCAGCCCCAGCATTTT. It yields the protein CASSGWRGNQPQHF.

Remarks on this clonotype: A single base separates this from a much larger clone, so it may be a read error. The rearrangement links TRBV10-3 to TRBJ2-5; D perhaps matches TRBD2 (5 bases). Germline-derived CDR1 and CDR2 are ENHRY and SYGVKD. The CDR3 sequence is 14 residues long. The CDR3, as DNA: TGTGCCATCTGTGAGTCGAGAGGGCCAGAGACCCAGTACTTC. It is translated as CAICESRGPETQYF.